The 32 T cell receptor beta chains below were found in one sample sequenced in a study of regulatory T cells in long-lasting Graves disease. Time point here: newly diagnosed GD, antithyroid drugs for less than 3 months. RNA isolated from PBMCs was used to make the TCR library. For TCR beta, libraries came from iRepertoire HTBI primers and Arm-PCR of CDR3 regions. TCRdb ran MiXCR on the multiplex PCR reads and lists one entry per CDR3 protein. The sample lists fewer than 650,000 distinct CDR3 sequences; around 15% were seen once. In addition, the sample was reused for a study of T cells in Graves' hyperthyroidism and ophthalmopathy.

The sequencing used peripheral blood mononuclear cells (PBMCs), collected at new diagnosis, from a patient treated with antithyroid drugs. These receptors originate from a man aged 18 to 29 with Graves disease.

This clonotype showed up just once. The chain links TRBV12-3 or TRBV12-4 to TRBJ2-1, with TRBD1 matching 10 bases. The end of the DNA is better explained by TRBJ2-7, so the J call may be wrong. The CDR3 spans 16 residues. The CDR3 spells CASGPFGTGVSYEQYF. The CDR3 DNA is TGTGCCAGCGGCCCCTTCGGGACAGGGGTTTCATACGAGCAGTACTTC.

V gene TRBV10-3 combines with J gene TRBJ2-2; 9 positions match TRBD1. CDR1 ENHRY and CDR2 SYGVKD come from the germline V gene. V was pared by 2 bases and J by 3 bases, with 7 bases of the junction left unmatched. The CDR3 is made up of 17 amino acids. CDR3 in DNA: TGTGCCATCAGTGAGCGTCCGGGACAGGGCCACACCGGGGAGCTGTTTTTT. Translating gives CAISERPGQGHTGELFF.

This clonotype was picked up many times. The gene calls are TRBV30 and TRBJ2-5, with D tentatively TRBD1 (5 bases). The CDR3 is made up of 12 amino acids. The germline gives CDR1 GTSNPN, CDR2 SVGIG (reference sequence). Trimming pared 8 bases from V and 2 bases from J, leaving 12 bases between. As DNA, the CDR3 is TGTGCCGCCTACAGGTATCAAGAGACCCAGTACTTC. Protein: CAAYRYQETQYF.

The chain's CDR3 is CASSARNSGPYF. Here the CDR3 DNA reads TGTGCCAGCAGTGCGAGAAATTCGGGTCCGTACTTC. The chain joins TRBV25-1 to TRBJ2-7; no firm D call. V was trimmed by 4 bases and J by 12 bases, leaving 16 bases between them. CDR1 is MGHDK and CDR2 is SYGVNS in the germline V gene. The CDR3 totals 12 residues.

This clonotype was observed many times. The chain carries TRBV12-3 or TRBV12-4 and TRBJ2-1, with TRBD1 as a possible D gene (6 bases). CDR3 length: 13 amino acids. Trimming took 10 bases from V and 5 from J, leaving 15 bases between them. The CDR3 DNA is TGTGCCACCTTAGGGGGAGATGACAATGAGCAGTTCTTC. Amino acid sequence: CATLGGDDNEQFF.

This chain links TRBV6-1 with TRBJ1-1; TRBD1 agrees at 9 bases. The CDR3 has 14 residues. Per the germline V gene, CDR1 is MNHNS and CDR2 is SASEGT. V lost 7 bases to trimming and J lost 4 bases; unmatched junction nucleotides: 7. The CDR3 nucleotides read TGTGCCAGCACGCCGGGACAGGGCGTCACTGAAGCTTTCTTT. Translated, it gives CASTPGQGVTEAFF.

This clonotype came up a few times. The chain recombines TRBV7-9 with TRBJ1-2, with 8 bases identical to TRBD1. This CDR3 contains 15 residues. With V trimmed by 6 bases and J by 0 bases, 6 bases remained unmatched. CDR1 and CDR2 (germline): SEHNR, FQNEAQ (reference sequence). CDR3 DNA: TGTGCCAGCAGGGAGACAGGGGCAGCTAACTATGGCTACACCTTC. This sequence encodes CASRETGAANYGYTF. The whole variable domain, remainder taken from reference TRBV7-9 and TRBJ1-2, is DTGVSQNPRHKITKRGQNVTFRCDPISEHNRLYWYRQTLGQGPEFLTYFQNEAQLEKSRLLSDRFSAERPKGSFSTLEIQRTEQGDSAMYLCASRETGAANYGYTFGSGTRLTVV.

This clonotype was observed many times. V and J are TRBV7-9 and TRBJ2-4; D call uncertain. In germline, CDR1 is SEHNR, CDR2 FQNEAQ (reference sequence). Trimming removed 1 base at V and 8 bases at J, with 12 bases between. The CDR3 totals 14 residues. CDR3 bases: TGTGCCAGCAGCTTAGGGACGAGATCTGACATTCAGTACTTC. Protein sequence: CASSLGTRSDIQYF. Based on the CDR3 plus reference TRBV7-9 and TRBJ2-4, the full variable domain is DTGVSQNPRHKITKRGQNVTFRCDPISEHNRLYWYRQTLGQGPEFLTYFQNEAQLEKSRLLSDRFSAERPKGSFSTLEIQRTEQGDSAMYLCASSLGTRSDIQYFGAGTRLSVL.

In its sample, this clonotype was seen a few times. This sequence joins TRBV12-3 or TRBV12-4 and TRBJ2-1; maybe TRBD2 (5 bases). Trimming stripped 1 base from V and 10 bases from J, with 11 bases between. This CDR3 is built from 13 residues. As DNA, the CDR3 is TGTGCCAGCAGTTTAGGAGCACAGCGGGAGCAGTTCTTC. Translation gives CASSLGAQREQFF.

This clonotype was picked up a small number of times. This chain uses TRBV5-1 with TRBJ2-7, with a tentative D call TRBD2 (6 bases). Trimming took 4 bases from V and 6 from J, leaving 20 bases between them. This CDR3 has 15 residues. Germline V gene data show CDR1 as SGHRS and CDR2 as YFSETQ. The CDR3 DNA reads TGCGCCAGCAGCCAGGAGGGACCGCCCTCCGGCGAGCAGTACTTC. Residues: CASSQEGPPSGEQYF.

This clonotype was seen repeatedly, ten times or more. The genes are TRBV20-1 and TRBJ1-1; weak D call: TRBD1 (5 bases). The CDR3 length is 14 residues. Germline V gives CDR1 DFQATT, CDR2 SNEGSKA (reference sequence). V was clipped by 4 bases and J by 3 bases, with 15 bases between them. The CDR3 sequence: CSAMRQGPYTEAFF. CDR3 nucleotide sequence: TGCAGTGCTATGAGGCAGGGACCTTACACTGAAGCTTTCTTT.

In its sample, this clonotype was seen a few times. V gene TRBV27 combines with J gene TRBJ2-7, with D possibly TRBD1 on 5 matching bases. Trimming took 8 bases from V and 2 from J, leaving 19 bases between them. CDR1 and CDR2 (germline): MNHEY, SMNVEV (reference sequence). The CDR3 contains 15 residues. CDR3 coding DNA: TGTGCCAGCGCCCCCCGCCCAGCAGGGCCCTACGAGCAGTACTTC. Translating gives CASAPRPAGPYEQYF.

This clonotype was seen a few times. The chain has TRBV27 and TRBJ2-1, with no clear D. The CDR3 spans 14 residues. Germline assignment: CDR1 MNHEY and CDR2 SMNVEV (reference sequence). V lost 5 bases and J lost 8, with 16 bases in between. In DNA, the CDR3 is TGTGCCAGCAGTCCCCGACGCGCTGGGGATGAGCAGTTCTTC. Encoded protein: CASSPRRAGDEQFF.

The chain is built from TRBV28 and TRBJ1-5; D perhaps matches TRBD1 (6 bases). V was shortened by 2 bases and J by 11 bases, with 19 bases between the two germline ends. The CDR3 is 15 residues long. Germline CDR1 MDHEN, CDR2 SYDVKM. The CDR3 nucleotides are TGTGCCAGCAGTTTAGGCGGGGTGGGGGGCCAGTCCCAGCATTTT. Its translation: CASSLGGVGGQSQHF.

DNA of the CDR3: TGTGCCAGTAGTATAGGAATACCCCCAGCATCCATGAACACTGAAGCTTTCTTT. This translates into CASSIGIPPASMNTEAFF. The V and J genes are TRBV19 and TRBJ1-1, with no clear D. Germline loops: CDR1 LNHDA, CDR2 SQIVND (reference sequence). The germline V and J ends were trimmed by 1 base and 0 bases, with 18 bases remaining between them. This CDR3 is 18 amino acids long.

The chain links TRBV3-1 to TRBJ2-7, with D perhaps being TRBD1 or TRBD2 (5 bases each). The CDR3 loop spans 12 amino acids. V shed 4 bases and J shed 9 bases, with 13 bases lying between them. From germline, CDR1 is LGHDT and CDR2 YNNKEL (reference sequence). CDR3 sequence reads: CASSLTRGGQYF. The CDR3 region has the DNA TGTGCCAGCAGCCTGACCCGTGGGGGGCAGTACTTC.

V and J are TRBV20-1 and TRBJ2-3; D remains ambiguous. CDR1 and CDR2 from the germline V gene are DFQATT and SNEGSKA (reference sequence). This CDR3 has 12 residues. Trimming removed 5 bases at V and 5 bases at J, with 11 bases between. The DNA of the CDR3 is TGCAGTGCTCCTGGTGGCAGAGATACGCAGTATTTT. Its protein is CSAPGGRDTQYF.

This clonotype has ten or more counts. This sequence joins TRBV6-1 and TRBJ2-7, with 9 bases lining up with TRBD1. The CDR3 has 14 residues. Germline V CDR1 and CDR2: MNHNS, SASEGT. The junction had 6 bases not matched to a gene; V was cut back by 6 bases and J by 3 bases. The CDR3 sequence is CASRSHRGLYEQYF. Here the CDR3 DNA reads TGTGCCAGCAGGTCTCACAGGGGGCTCTACGAGCAGTACTTC.

This clonotype was observed at least ten times. The CDR3 loop reads CASSAFDGSAYGYTF. The CDR3 nucleotides read TGTGCCAGCAGTGCCTTCGACGGAAGCGCATACGGCTACACCTTC. The chain combines TRBV27 with TRBJ1-2; no reliable D call. The CDR3 loop spans 15 amino acids. Germline CDR1 is MNHEY and CDR2 is SMNVEV (reference sequence). Trimming pared 5 bases from V and 8 bases from J, leaving 21 bases between.

The rearrangement links TRBV9 to TRBJ2-2; the match to TRBD2 covers 10 bases. The CDR3 has 17 amino acids. V shed 0 bases and J 1 base; nucleotides not matched to a gene: 3. The V gene's germline CDR1 is SGDLS and CDR2 YYNGEE. The CDR3 nucleotides read TGTGCCAGCAGCGTAGCTCGGACTAGCGGGAACACCGGGGAGCTGTTTTTT. Its protein is CASSVARTSGNTGELFF.

V and J are TRBV29-1 and TRBJ2-2; 8 nucleotides match TRBD1. The CDR3 consists of 14 residues. J was trimmed by 4 bases and V by 7 bases; bases with no gene match: 8. Germline V gene data show CDR1 as SQVTM and CDR2 as ANQGSEA. The CDR3 region is CSARGRQGTGELFF. CDR3 DNA: TGCAGCGCCAGGGGGCGTCAAGGCACCGGGGAGCTGTTTTTT.

The V gene is TRBV5-6, the J gene TRBJ1-2; D is unclear. Trimming cost V 0 bases and J 0 bases, with 9 bases left between them. The CDR3 runs 15 residues. Germline loops: CDR1 SGHDT, CDR2 YYEEEE. The CDR3 DNA reads as TGTGCCAGCAGCTTGGTAACAGTTACTAACTATGGCTACACCTTC. It codes for CASSLVTVTNYGYTF.

This clonotype turned up a few times. The J gene is TRBJ2-3, the V gene TRBV5-1; D uncertain. CDR1 is SGHRS, CDR2 YFSETQ, per germline. The CDR3 has 15 residues. V was clipped by 0 bases and J by 2 bases, with 10 bases between them. The chain's CDR3 is CASSLAYQNTDTQYF. The CDR3 coding sequence is TGCGCCAGCAGCTTGGCCTACCAAAACACAGATACGCAGTATTTT.

The V call is TRBV30, the J call TRBJ2-2, with a weak D call TRBD1 (6 bases). CDR1 is GTSNPN, CDR2 SVGIG, per germline (reference sequence). V was shortened by 3 bases and J by 7 bases, with 12 bases between the two germline ends. CDR3 length: 13 residues. CDR3 loop: CAWRQGPVGELFF. As DNA, the CDR3 is TGTGCCTGGAGACAGGGTCCCGTCGGGGAGCTGTTTTTT.

This clonotype has ten or more counts. The V gene is TRBV11-2, the J gene TRBJ2-3; a weak D match, TRBD2 (5 bases). This CDR3 is built from 15 residues. V dropped 4 bases and J dropped 3 bases, with 14 bases sitting between them. CDR1 is SGHAT and CDR2 is FQNNGV in the germline V gene. CDR3 protein: CASSSIRTRTDTQYF. Written as DNA, the CDR3 is TGTGCCAGCAGCTCCATACGTACTAGAACAGATACGCAGTATTTT.

This clonotype has more than one count but fewer than ten. V gene TRBV6-1 combines with J gene TRBJ1-5; the D gene is possibly TRBD1 (5 bases). The V gene's germline CDR1 is MNHNS and CDR2 SASEGT. The CDR3 is 13 residues long. V gave up 7 bases and J gave up 6 bases, with 13 bases separating them. CDR3 amino acids: CASKGSRGQPQHF. CDR3 nucleotide sequence: TGTGCCAGCAAGGGGAGTCGGGGTCAGCCCCAGCATTTT.

This clonotype has at least ten counts. This chain uses TRBV5-1 with TRBJ2-1, with TRBD1 as a possible D gene (5 bases). Germline V gene lookup returns CDR1 SGHRS and CDR2 YFSETQ. V lost 0 bases and J 7 bases, leaving 17 bases between the germline ends. This CDR3 region has 16 residues. CDR3 bases: TGCGCCAGCAGCTTGGTATTAGGGGCCCCCGGGAATGAGCAGTTCTTC. Protein: CASSLVLGAPGNEQFF. The full variable domain, rest sourced from reference TRBV5-1 and TRBJ2-1, is KAGVTQTPRYLIKTRGQQVTLSCSPISGHRSVSWYQQTPGQGLQFLFEYFSETQRNKGNFPGRFSGRQFSNSRSEMNVSTLELGDSALYLCASSLVLGAPGNEQFFGPGTRLTVL.

This clonotype was picked up many times. This sequence joins TRBV11-2 and TRBJ2-3, with a possible D match to TRBD1 (5 bases). Trimming stripped 2 bases from V and 5 bases from J, with 11 bases between. The CDR3 is 14 residues long. The germline gives CDR1 SGHAT, CDR2 FQNNGV. The CDR3 region has the DNA TGTGCCAGCAGCTTACAGGGCCTCGGAGATACGCAGTATTTT. Translation: CASSLQGLGDTQYF. Full variable domain (rest looked up from reference TRBV11-2 and TRBJ2-3): EAGVAQSPRYKIIEKRQSVAFWCNPISGHATLYWYQQILGQGPKLLIQFQNNGVVDDSQLPKDRFSAERLKGVDSTLKIQPAKLEDSAVYLCASSLQGLGDTQYFGPGTRLTVL.

The V call is TRBV7-9, the J call TRBJ1-2; D gene ambiguous. There are 13 residues in the CDR3. The germline gives CDR1 SEHNR, CDR2 FQNEAQ (reference sequence). V was shortened by 1 base and J by 4 bases, with 7 bases between the two germline ends. CDR3 coding DNA: TGTGCCAGCAGCTTAGAAAGCATCTATGGCTACACCTTC. This codes for CASSLESIYGYTF. The full variable domain, completed using reference TRBV7-9 and TRBJ1-2, is DTGVSQNPRHKITKRGQNVTFRCDPISEHNRLYWYRQTLGQGPEFLTYFQNEAQLEKSRLLSDRFSAERPKGSFSTLEIQRTEQGDSAMYLCASSLESIYGYTFGSGTRLTVV.

This clonotype was detected ten times or more. The chain couples TRBV7-6 to TRBJ2-3; possibly TRBD1 for D (6 bases). The CDR3 runs to 13 residues. Germline V gene lookup returns CDR1 SGHVS and CDR2 FNYEAQ. Trimming cost V 5 bases and J 5 bases, with 11 bases left between them. The CDR3: CASSVQGIDTQYF. The DNA of the CDR3 is TGTGCCAGCAGCGTCCAGGGGATAGATACGCAGTATTTT.

The rearrangement uses TRBV3-1 and TRBJ1-5; D remains ambiguous. Germline lookup yields CDR1 LGHDT and CDR2 YNNKEL (reference sequence). The CDR3 is 16 amino acids. The ends were cut back, 0 bases at V and 0 bases at J, with 9 bases in the middle. The CDR3 nucleotides are TGTGCCAGCAGCCAAGATCCCGGCTATAGCAATCAGCCCCAGCATTTT. Translation: CASSQDPGYSNQPQHF.

As to this clonotype: An end of the junction does not agree with germline; a read error may underlie this. This chain connects TRBV19 to TRBJ1-5; weak D call: TRBD1 (5 bases). The CDR3 has 17 residues. CDR1 is LNHDA, CDR2 SQIVND, per germline (reference sequence). The CDR3 nucleotides read TGTGCCGGTAGTATAGGTCCATTCCGAGGGGCAAATCAGCCCCAGCATTTT. Protein sequence: CAGSIGPFRGANQPQHF.